A selection of T cell receptor beta chains follows, all from one sample in a study of healthy donors' naive CD4 and CD8 T cells. TCRdb reprocessed the reads via MiXCR and lists one record per CDR3 protein. The sample includes about 180,000 distinct CDR3 sequences, about 70% seen only once; the top ten take roughly 2.4%. The sample taken for sequencing was naive CD4+ and CD8+ T cells sorted from blood, pooled from several donors. Receptor source: a pool of human donors in good health; the sample pools cells from several healthy donors. Each CDR3 is given with its conserved first and last residue. Each record gives: clone size, J gene, D gene, V gene, CDR3 DNA, CDR3 protein. A D gene is named only where the DNA matches it firmly. Size is stated for part of the rows, as once, few or many counts, or as a class when the clone is expanded.

>.|TRBJ2-2|.|TRBV5-1
TGCGCCAGCAGCCCCAGCCTGGGCGGGATATACACCGGGGAGCTGTTTTTT
CASSPSLGGIYTGELFF
>.|TRBJ1-3|.|TRBV12-3/TRBV12-4
TGTGCCAGCCCGACAGCGGGAAACACCATATATTTT
CASPTAGNTIYF
>.|TRBJ2-3|TRBD2|TRBV5-1
TGCGCCAGCAGCTTGGAGTCTAGCGGGGGGCTTAGCACAGATACGCAGTATTTT
CASSLESSGGLSTDTQYF
>.|TRBJ2-5|.|TRBV6-5
TGTGCCAGCAGAACGCAGGGTTTGTGGGAGACCCAGTACTTC
CASRTQGLWETQYF
>.|TRBJ1-1|.|TRBV6-5
TGTGCCAGCAGTTACCTAGGTGGCGAGGGCTTCTATATGAACACTGAAGCTTTCTTT
CASSYLGGEGFYMNTEAFF
>.|TRBJ2-6|.|TRBV24-1
TGTGCCACCAGCCCCCGGGGGCGGGAGTTGATTGGGGCCAACGTCCTGACTTTC
CATSPRGRELIGANVLTF
>.|TRBJ2-3|.|TRBV19
TGTGCCAGTAGTATTGGACGGGGGCAAGCAGATACGCAGTATTTT
CASSIGRGQADTQYF
>.|TRBJ1-1|.|TRBV12-3/TRBV12-4
TGTGCCAGCAGCGCGACAGTTTACAACACTGAAGCTTTCTTT
CASSATVYNTEAFF
>.|TRBJ1-2|.|TRBV19
TGTGCCAGTGCTGAGCTTTCAAGGAACTATGGCTACACCTTC
CASAELSRNYGYTF
>.|TRBJ1-5|.|TRBV12-3/TRBV12-4
TGTGCCAGCAGTCCTCAGGGGAAGAATCAGCCCCAGCATTTT
CASSPQGKNQPQHF
>.|TRBJ2-7|.|TRBV27
TGTGCCAGCAGTGAAATTTGGGACGGCCATTCCTACGAGCAGTACTTC
CASSEIWDGHSYEQYF
>.|TRBJ2-4|.|TRBV20-1
TGCAGTGCTAGAGTCAGGGATGGTTCCCAAAACATTCAGTACTTC
CSARVRDGSQNIQYF
>few|TRBJ1-5|.|TRBV30
TGTGCCTGGAGTGTACTTACAGGGAATCAGCCCCAGCATTTT
CAWSVLTGNQPQHF
>once|TRBJ1-2|.|TRBV6-2/TRBV6-3
TGTGCCAGCAGTTACGGGCCGGGGGCGAGTTATGGCTACACCTTC
CASSYGPGASYGYTF
>.|TRBJ1-6|.|TRBV12-3/TRBV12-4
TGTGCCAGCAGACACCGGGACCGGGAGAATTCACCCCTCCACTTT
CASRHRDRENSPLHF
>.|TRBJ2-7|TRBD1|TRBV6-5
TGTGCCAGCAGTACGACAGGGCACTACGAGCAGTACTTC
CASSTTGHYEQYF
>once|TRBJ2-6|.|TRBV29-1
TGCAGCGTTGACCCTGGAGGGGGCTCTGGGGCCAACGTCCTGACTTTC
CSVDPGGGSGANVLTF
>.|TRBJ2-1|.|TRBV6-5
TGTGCCAGCAGTTACGGCTCCTTCACAGGGTCTGAGCAGTTCTTC
CASSYGSFTGSEQFF
>once|TRBJ2-4|TRBD1|TRBV4-1
TGCGCCAGCAGCCAGATCCTGGACAGGGATGAGGCGAGGGCCAAAAACATTCAGTACTTC
CASSQILDRDEARAKNIQYF
>.|TRBJ2-1|TRBD1|TRBV27
TGTGCCAGCACTCCGGGACAGGGATTCAATGAGCAGTTCTTC
CASTPGQGFNEQFF
>.|TRBJ2-1|TRBD2|TRBV6-5
TGTGCCAGCAGCCAGACTAGCGGGGCCTACAATGAGCAGTTCTTC
CASSQTSGAYNEQFF
>.|TRBJ2-7|.|TRBV29-1
TGCAGCGTTGAGGAAGGACAGCGATCCTACGAGCAGTACTTC
CSVEEGQRSYEQYF
>.|TRBJ1-3|.|TRBV29-1
TGCGGCGTTGTACCGCGTCTTGGCGGCACCATATATTTT
CGVVPRLGGTIYF
>.|TRBJ2-7|.|TRBV5-4
TGTGCCAGCAGCTTCGCCCCGGTCGGATACGAGCAGTACTTC
CASSFAPVGYEQYF
>once|TRBJ2-1|TRBD1|TRBV5-1
TGCGCCAGCAGGACAGGGACGACCGTCAATGAGCAGTTCTTC
CASRTGTTVNEQFF
>.|TRBJ1-1|.|TRBV5-1
TGCGCCAGCAGCTTGGGACAGGATGAAGCTTTCTTT
CASSLGQDEAFF
>.|TRBJ1-5|.|TRBV19
TGTGCCAGTAGTATCCCGGTCGGGGGAGGGAGCAATCAGCCCCAGCATTTT
CASSIPVGGGSNQPQHF
>.|TRBJ1-1|TRBD1|TRBV10-3
TGTGCCATCAGTGAACGCGGGACAGCTATGAACACTGAAGCTTTCTTT
CAISERGTAMNTEAFF
>.|TRBJ2-2|.|TRBV19
TGTGCCAGTAGTAGGGCGTTTCCCGGGACACGCACCGGGGAGCTGTTTTTT
CASSRAFPGTRTGELFF
>.|TRBJ2-7|.|TRBV29-1
TGCAGCGTTGAAGATTGGAGAGGGCCCACCTACGAGCAGTACTTC
CSVEDWRGPTYEQYF
>.|TRBJ1-1|.|TRBV29-1
TGCAGCGCCTCTACCATGTACACTGAAGCTTTCTTT
CSASTMYTEAFF
>.|TRBJ1-5|.|TRBV5-1
TGCGCCAGCAGCTTGGACAGTCTAGATCAGCCCCAGCATTTT
CASSLDSLDQPQHF
>.|TRBJ2-3|.|TRBV6-5
TGTGCCAGCAGAGAAGGAGGTTACGCAGATACGCAGTATTTT
CASREGGYADTQYF
>few|TRBJ2-1|TRBD1|TRBV19
TGTGCCAGTAGACTTAGGACAGGGGACTCCTACAATGAGCAGTTCTTC
CASRLRTGDSYNEQFF
>.|TRBJ2-1|.|TRBV11-1
TGTGCCAGCAGTTACGCCTTGGGGTTGATGGAGCGGGAGCAGTTCTTC
CASSYALGLMEREQFF
>.|TRBJ2-3|.|TRBV29-1
TGCAGCGTTGAAGAGGAGTGGGCCCTCGATACGCAGTATTTT
CSVEEEWALDTQYF
>once|TRBJ2-7|TRBD2|TRBV19
TGTGCCAGTAAAGTAGCGGGGTCCTACGAGCAGTACTTC
CASKVAGSYEQYF
>once|TRBJ2-7|TRBD2|TRBV5-1
TGCGCCAGCAGCGTGGGCCCAGGAGGTGGCGGGAGTTACGAGCAGTACTTC
CASSVGPGGGGSYEQYF
>.|TRBJ1-2|.|TRBV29-1
TGCAGCGTTGTCGACAGTGCTGCTAACTATGGCTACACCTTC
CSVVDSAANYGYTF
>.|TRBJ2-5|TRBD1|TRBV7-8
TGTGCCAGCAGCTTACTGGTCCCAGGGGGCTGGGGGACCCAGTACTTC
CASSLLVPGGWGTQYF
>.|TRBJ1-2|.|TRBV10-3
TGTGCCATCAGTGAGCCCGAAACTGGGATCTATGGCTACACCTTC
CAISEPETGIYGYTF
>.|TRBJ2-1|.|TRBV6-5
TGTGCCAGCAGTTACGATGAGGGAGCAAAGTACAATGAGCAGTTCTTC
CASSYDEGAKYNEQFF
>.|TRBJ1-2|.|TRBV20-1
TGCAGTGCTAGAGACAAGCATGGGGTAGCGGATGGCTACACCTTC
CSARDKHGVADGYTF
>.|TRBJ2-5|TRBD1|TRBV29-1
TGCAGCGCCGACTGGACAGGGGGCATGGAGACCCAGTACTTC
CSADWTGGMETQYF
>.|TRBJ2-5|.|TRBV29-1
TGCAGCGCTCGGTCGTACCAAGAGACCCAGTACTTC
CSARSYQETQYF
>.|TRBJ2-3|.|TRBV7-8
TGTGCCAGCAGCCCTAGGAGGGACAGCACAGATACGCAGTATTTT
CASSPRRDSTDTQYF
>once|TRBJ2-1|.|TRBV6-2/TRBV6-3
TGTGCCAGTAAAACCGGGATTAGCGGTAGTGATGAGCAGTTCTTC
CASKTGISGSDEQFF
>.|TRBJ2-2|TRBD1|TRBV19
TGTGCCAGTAGCCATGGGACAGGGCGGACCGGGGAGCTGTTTTTT
CASSHGTGRTGELFF
>.|TRBJ1-6|.|TRBV12-3/TRBV12-4
TGTGCCAGCACCCCGGGACGGGTTAATTCACCCCTCCACTTT
CASTPGRVNSPLHF
>.|TRBJ1-1|.|TRBV11-1
TGTGCCAGCAGCTTAGAGGGGCACAACACTGAAGCTTTCTTT
CASSLEGHNTEAFF
>.|TRBJ1-1|.|TRBV6-5
TGTGCCAGCAGGAGGGCCAGGGATGCCATGAACACTGAAGCTTTCTTT
CASRRARDAMNTEAFF
>.|TRBJ2-5|.|TRBV6-5
TGTGCCAGCAGCCCCTCCGGGTCAGAGACCCAGTACTTC
CASSPSGSETQYF
>.|TRBJ1-6|.|TRBV6-5
TGTGCCAGCAGTTACCCCGGACAGAGTTCACCCCTCCACTTT
CASSYPGQSSPLHF